The sequence of this T cell receptor (beta chain) was determined in a study of T-cell reconstitution after alpha-beta-depleted transplantation in children. This clonotype was seen a few times. Its specificity is not known. Notes on the study in general: When one year had passed after transplant, most T-cell counts and diversity came from newly produced T cells. Several hundred expanded graft clones reportedly gave rise to the alpha-beta T cells present about two months after transplant. TCRbeta diversity was high at day 60 in some patients (a result of surviving recipient T cells and thymic progenitors).

TCRbeta library preparation incorporated unique molecular identifiers. TCRdb reprocessed the PCR reads with MiXCR, giving one entry per CDR3 protein. Among roughly 110,000 distinct CDR3 sequences listed, under 13% were seen once. The receptor was isolated from a boy aged 2 to 10 with acute lymphoblastic leukemia, due to receive a stem cell transplant. This sample comprised PBMCs, obtained before TCRalphabeta/CD19-depleted stem cell transplant.

The CDR3 sequence is CASSLEARVKQYF. The CDR3 coding sequence is TGTGCCAGCAGCTTAGAGGCCAGGGTGAAGCAGTACTTC. This chain uses TRBV7-9 with TRBJ2-7; the D gene is possibly TRBD1 (5 bases). Germline V gives CDR1 SEHNR, CDR2 FQNEAQ (reference sequence). CDR3 size: 13 residues. Deletions cut 1 base from V and 8 bases from J, with 12 bases between.